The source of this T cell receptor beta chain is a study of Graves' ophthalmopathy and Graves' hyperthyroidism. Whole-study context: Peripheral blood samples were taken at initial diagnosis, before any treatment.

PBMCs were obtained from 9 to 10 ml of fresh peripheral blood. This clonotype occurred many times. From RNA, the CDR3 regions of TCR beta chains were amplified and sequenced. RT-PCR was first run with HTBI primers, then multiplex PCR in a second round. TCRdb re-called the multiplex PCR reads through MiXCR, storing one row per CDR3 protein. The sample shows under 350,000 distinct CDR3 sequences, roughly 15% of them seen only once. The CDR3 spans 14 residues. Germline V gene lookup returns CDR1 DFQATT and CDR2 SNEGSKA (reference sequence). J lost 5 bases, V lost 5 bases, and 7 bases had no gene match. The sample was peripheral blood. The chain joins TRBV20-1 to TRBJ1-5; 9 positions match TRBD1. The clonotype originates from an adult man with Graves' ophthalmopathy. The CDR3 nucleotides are TGCAGTGCTTCGGGACAGGGATTGGATCAGCCCCAGCATTTT. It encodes CSASGQGLDQPQHF.